This T cell receptor (beta chain) was profiled in a study of Tregs in tolerant kidney transplant recipients. Sequencing was performed with immunoSEQ multiplex PCR; in TCRdb, only in-frame clones are kept and a portion is missing. The sample yields about 64,000 clones, over 75% seen once. Related graft donors supplied nonmyeloablative bone marrow transplants, and mixed chimerism was transient. Unstimulated regulatory T cells (CD4+CD25+CD127-), CD4+CD25- non-regulatory cells, CD4 and CD8 cells were FACS-sorted from thawed PBMCs. The sequences come from CD4+ T cells from blood (PBMCs), collected 6 months after the transplant. This TCR was sampled from a human patient who received a combined kidney and bone marrow transplant. Certain T cells may be donor cells from the graft.

This CDR3 is CASSQQGQGTEAFF. The CDR3 DNA is TGCGCCAGCAGCCAGCAGGGGCAGGGCACTGAAGCTTTCTTT. The chain carries TRBV5-1 and TRBJ1-1; D might be TRBD1 (6 bases). This CDR3 is built from 14 residues. The germline CDR1 and CDR2 sequences are SGHRS and YFSETQ. Trimming stripped 4 bases from V and 4 bases from J, with 14 bases between.